The 18 T cell receptor beta chains listed next were all sequenced from one sample in a study of shared clonotypes between healthy human individuals. Sequencing used immunoSEQ multiplex PCR; TCRdb keeps in-frame clones, though not all of them. Of some 1,900,000 clones in the sample, about 94% are singletons; the top ten hold 1% to 1.5%. Cells designated naive CD8 were CD45RO-negative and were positively selected for CCR7, with terminally differentiated effector memory CD45RA+ cells excluded. Sequencing input: naive CD8+ T cells sorted from blood. These receptors all come from a man aged 18 to 35 in good health.

The chain is built from TRBV6-5 and TRBJ2-3; D ambiguous. The CDR3 contains 16 residues. V dropped 0 bases and J dropped 2 bases, with 12 bases sitting between them. The germline V gene has CDR1 MNHEY and CDR2 SVGAGI. CDR3 DNA: TGTGCCAGCAGTTACTCGCCGTCCTGGATCACAGATACGCAGTATTTT. Its protein is CASSYSPSWITDTQYF.

V is TRBV6-6 and J is TRBJ2-2; 7 nucleotides match TRBD2. This CDR3 is built from 15 residues. Trimming took 5 bases from V and 0 from J; bases not matched to a gene: 3. Germline V gene sequence: CDR1 MNHNY, CDR2 SVGAGI (reference sequence). The CDR3 DNA sequence: TGTGCCAGCAGTCCGACTAGCCCGAACACCGGGGAGCTGTTTTTT. Its translation is CASSPTSPNTGELFF.

CDR3 sequence (DNA): TGTGCCAGCAGCTTGGGGCCACAGGGCTACGAGCAGTACTTC. Its protein product is CASSLGPQGYEQYF. The chain has TRBV5-5 and TRBJ2-7, with a possible D match to TRBD1 (6 bases). The CDR3 extends over 14 amino acids. V lost 0 bases and J 3 bases, leaving 10 bases between the germline ends. CDR1 and CDR2 (germline): SGHKS, YYEKEE (reference sequence).

The chain is built from TRBV11-2 and TRBJ2-7, with 9 bases identical to TRBD1. V shed 4 bases and J 0 bases; nucleotides not matched to a gene: 10. The CDR3 has 17 residues. The germline gives CDR1 SGHAT, CDR2 FQNNGV. The CDR3 region is CASSSHPDRGSSYEQYF. CDR3 nucleotides: TGTGCCAGCAGCTCCCACCCGGACAGGGGAAGCTCCTACGAGCAGTACTTC.

Comment on this clone: Other DNA sequences in this sample translate to the same CDR3. The chain has TRBV6-5 and TRBJ2-7; D not certain. The CDR3 loop spans 13 amino acids. Germline CDR1 is MNHEY and CDR2 is SVGAGI. Trimming stripped 0 bases from V and 3 bases from J, with 6 bases between. CDR3 sequence reads: CASSYSISYEQYF. CDR3 sequence (DNA): TGTGCCAGCAGTTACTCTATCAGCTACGAGCAGTACTTC.

The chain joins TRBV2 to TRBJ2-1; 7 nucleotides line up with TRBD2. The germline gives CDR1 SNHLY, CDR2 FYNNEI. With V trimmed by 6 bases and J by 5 bases, 4 bases remained unmatched. The CDR3 is made up of 13 amino acids. The CDR3 region is CASRGGNNNEQFF. CDR3 DNA sequence: TGTGCCAGCAGGGGAGGGAATAACAATGAGCAGTTCTTC.

The chain recombines TRBV27 with TRBJ2-1; TRBD2 matches at 11 bases. Germline V gives CDR1 MNHEY, CDR2 SMNVEV (reference sequence). The V segment lost 5 bases and the J segment 5 bases; nucleotides outside the gene matches: 5. The CDR3 loop spans 15 amino acids. DNA for the CDR3: TGTGCCAGCAGTCCGTCGACTAGCGGGGACAATGAGCAGTTCTTC. Translation: CASSPSTSGDNEQFF.

This sequence joins TRBV9 and TRBJ1-1, with D maybe TRBD1 (6 bases). Trimming took 4 bases from V and 0 from J, leaving 13 bases between them. CDR1 is SGDLS and CDR2 is YYNGEE in the germline V gene. The CDR3 consists of 15 residues. The CDR3 sequence is CASSLRGSVNTEAFF. The CDR3 coding sequence is TGTGCCAGCAGCCTCAGGGGTAGCGTGAACACTGAAGCTTTCTTT.

The chain has TRBV6-5 and TRBJ2-3; 7 bases are a match to TRBD2. This CDR3 region has 15 residues. J lost 2 bases, V lost 6 bases, and 8 bases had no gene match. Per the germline V gene, CDR1 is MNHEY and CDR2 is SVGAGI. CDR3 sequence reads: CASRVPAGYTDTQYF. The CDR3 DNA sequence: TGTGCCAGCAGGGTTCCAGCGGGATACACAGATACGCAGTATTTT.

This clone has more than one count but fewer than ten. The gene calls are TRBV7-8 and TRBJ1-2, with D unresolved. Germline V CDR1 and CDR2: SGHVS, FQNEAQ. CDR3 length: 14 residues. Trimming cost V 1 base and J 5 bases, with 11 bases left between them. DNA for the CDR3: TGTGCCAGCAGCTTAGATGCAGATCAATATGGCTACACCTTC. This codes for CASSLDADQYGYTF.

Of note for this clone: Other DNA sequences of this sample code for an identical CDR3. The chain links TRBV27 to TRBJ2-7; D possibly corresponds to TRBD1 (6 bases). V was cut by 4 bases and J by 1 base, with 8 bases left in between. The germline CDR1 and CDR2 sequences are MNHEY and SMNVEV (reference sequence). The CDR3 runs to 13 residues. The CDR3 here is CASSYGQSYEQYF. The CDR3 DNA is TGTGCCAGCAGTTACGGACAGTCCTACGAGCAGTACTTC.

This sequence joins TRBV7-9 and TRBJ2-5; 14 positions match TRBD2. Germline V gene sequence: CDR1 SEHNR, CDR2 FQNEAQ (reference sequence). The CDR3 extends over 19 amino acids. The V segment lost 4 bases and the J segment 4 bases; nucleotides outside the gene matches: 14. The DNA of the CDR3 is TGTGCCAGCAGCTCAGATCGACTAGCGGGAGGGCACTTACCAGAGACCCAGTACTTC. Translation gives CASSSDRLAGGHLPETQYF. The full variable domain, with the rest looked up from reference TRBV7-9 and TRBJ2-5, is DTGVSQNPRHKITKRGQNVTFRCDPISEHNRLYWYRQTLGQGPEFLTYFQNEAQLEKSRLLSDRFSAERPKGSFSTLEIQRTEQGDSAMYLCASSSDRLAGGHLPETQYFGPGTRLLVL.

This sequence joins TRBV6-6 and TRBJ1-5; D call uncertain. The V end lost 5 bases, the J end lost 4 bases, and 18 bases lay between the germline ends. The CDR3 runs to 16 residues. Germline V CDR1 and CDR2: MNHNY, SVGAGI (reference sequence). The CDR3 spells CASSRLGEGLNQPQHF. DNA of the CDR3: TGTGCCAGCAGTCGCCTCGGGGAGGGCCTAAATCAGCCCCAGCATTTT.

The chain recombines TRBV7-9 with TRBJ1-1; D unclear. CDR1 SEHNR and CDR2 FQNEAQ come from the germline V gene (reference sequence). This CDR3 contains 13 residues. The ends were cut back, 5 bases at V and 4 bases at J, with 11 bases in the middle. CDR3 sequence reads: CASSPNIITEAFF. The CDR3, as DNA: TGTGCCAGCAGCCCCAACATAATCACTGAAGCTTTCTTT.

The table lists this clone with a few counts. Different DNA sequences within this sample yield the same CDR3. The V call is TRBV7-6, the J call TRBJ1-1; D gene uncertain. This CDR3 spans 13 amino acids. Trimming cost V 1 base and J 1 base, with 4 bases left between them. Germline values: CDR1 SGHVS, CDR2 FNYEAQ. In DNA form, the CDR3 reads TGTGCCAGCAGCTTAGGACAGAACACTGAAGCTTTCTTT. Amino acid sequence: CASSLGQNTEAFF.

Details on this clone: The same CDR3 is also encoded by other DNA sequences in this sample. The genes are TRBV11-2 and TRBJ1-4; D remains ambiguous. Deletions cut 1 base from V and 0 bases from J, with 6 bases between. This CDR3 spans 15 amino acids. Germline CDR1 SGHAT, CDR2 FQNNGV. The CDR3 loop is CASSLVGATNEKLFF. The CDR3 DNA is TGTGCCAGCAGCTTAGTCGGGGCAACTAATGAAAAACTGTTTTTT.

V is TRBV2 and J is TRBJ2-7; D gene unclear. CDR3 size: 14 residues. V lost 1 base and J lost 3, with 10 bases in between. The germline V gene has CDR1 SNHLY and CDR2 FYNNEI. The CDR3 DNA follows: TGTGCCAGCAGTGAAGGTGACACTTACTACGAGCAGTACTTC. It codes for CASSEGDTYYEQYF.

The chain employs TRBV9 and TRBJ2-5, with 9 nucleotides matching TRBD1. CDR1 SGDLS and CDR2 YYNGEE come from the germline V gene. After removal of 3 bases from V and 5 bases from J, the junction contained 8 bases not matched to a gene. There are 15 residues in the CDR3. The CDR3 nucleotides read TGTGCCAGCAGCGACCGGGACAGGGTTACGGAGACCCAGTACTTC. Translation: CASSDRDRVTETQYF.